The sequence of this T cell receptor beta chain was determined in a study of radiation and T cells in renal cell carcinoma. In the study overall: Nephrectomy followed 15 Gy stereotactic body radiation by 4 weeks.

Time point specified: baseline pretreatment blood. Noted treatment: 15 Gy SBRT to primary tumor, nephrectomy 4 weeks later. Sequencing was performed with immunoSEQ multiplex PCR; in TCRdb, only in-frame clones are kept and a portion is missing. This table holds about 22,000 clones, around 80% found once. This clone was seen a single time. The CDR3 loop spans 15 amino acids. Germline V lookup: CDR1 SGHRS, CDR2 YFSETQ. Trimming removed 4 bases from V and 4 bases from J; junction bases left unmatched: 8. The genes are TRBV5-1 and TRBJ2-5, with TRBD1 matching 9 bases. Source: blood, taken from a patient whose treatment included radiotherapy and nephrectomy. The source of this sequence is a man aged 55 to 70 with renal cell carcinoma. DNA for the CDR3: TGCGCCAGCAGCGGGAGGACAGGGGCACCAGAGACCCAGTACTTC. This codes for CASSGRTGAPETQYF.